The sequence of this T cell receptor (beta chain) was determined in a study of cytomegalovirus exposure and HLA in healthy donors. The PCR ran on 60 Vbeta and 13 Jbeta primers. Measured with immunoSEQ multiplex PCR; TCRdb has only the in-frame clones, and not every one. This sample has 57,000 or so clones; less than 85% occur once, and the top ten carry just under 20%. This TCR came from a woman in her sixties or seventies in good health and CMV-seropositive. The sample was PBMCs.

Written as DNA, the CDR3 is TGTGCCAGCCCCAGGGACTCTAGCACAGATACGCAGTATTTT. Its protein product is CASPRDSSTDTQYF. The rearrangement uses TRBV2 and TRBJ2-3, with TRBD2 as a possible D gene (6 bases). Germline V CDR1 and CDR2: SNHLY, FYNNEI. The germline V and J ends were trimmed by 8 bases and 0 bases, with 12 bases remaining between them. This CDR3 has 14 residues. Full variable domain (missing parts from reference TRBV2 and TRBJ2-3): EPEVTQTPSHQVTQMGQEVILRCVPISNHLYFYWYRQILGQKVEFLVSFYNNEISEKSEIFDDQFSVERPDGSNFTLKIRSTKLEDSAMYFCASPRDSSTDTQYFGPGTRLTVL.